The 4 T cell receptor beta chains reported below all come from one sample, sequenced in a study of monozygotic twins with inflammatory bowel disease. Using the 5' RACE reads, TCRdb records one entry per CDR3 protein without DNA. The sample table sets out more than 300,000 distinct CDR3 sequences. Sequenced sample: blood. The receptors come from a human donor with ulcerative colitis or Crohn's disease, or a healthy co-twin of an affected twin (not recorded which).

The J gene is TRBJ2-1, the V gene TRBV10-3. Germline V gene sequence: CDR1 ENHRY, CDR2 SYGVKD. This CDR3 contains 14 residues. This chain's CDR3 is CAISGQSSYNEQFF.

The chain employs TRBV5-1 and TRBJ2-1; TCRdb lists TRBD1, though no DNA is available to test this call. CDR3 length: 14 residues. Per the germline V gene, CDR1 is SGHRS and CDR2 is YFSETQ. CDR3 residues: CASSFGGGADEQFF.

This chain uses TRBV7-2 with TRBJ2-5; TCRdb returns TRBD2, unconfirmable since there is no DNA. CDR1 and CDR2 (germline): SGHTA, FQGNSA. The CDR3 runs to 15 residues. The CDR3 loop reads CASSFLGLATETQYF. The complete variable domain, with remaining parts taken from reference TRBV7-2 and TRBJ2-5, reads GAGVSQSPSNKVTEKGKDVELRCDPISGHTALYWYRQSLGQGLEFLIYFQGNSAPDKSGLPSDRFSAERTGGSVSTLTIQRTQQEDSAVYLCASSFLGLATETQYFGPGTRLLVL.

V and J are TRBV5-6 and TRBJ1-1; TCRdb proposes TRBD1, but this gene call is untestable without DNA. Germline V gene sequence: CDR1 SGHDT, CDR2 YYEEEE. This CDR3 comprises 16 residues. CDR3 amino acids: CASSSPQGAGHTEAFF.